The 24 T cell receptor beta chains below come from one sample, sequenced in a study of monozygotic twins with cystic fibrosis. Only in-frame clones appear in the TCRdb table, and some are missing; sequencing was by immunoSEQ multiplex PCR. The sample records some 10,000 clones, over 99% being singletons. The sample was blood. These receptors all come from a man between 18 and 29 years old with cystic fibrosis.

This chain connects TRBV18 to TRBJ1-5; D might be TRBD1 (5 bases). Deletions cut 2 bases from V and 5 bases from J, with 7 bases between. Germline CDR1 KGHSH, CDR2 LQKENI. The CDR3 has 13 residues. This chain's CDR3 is CASSPDRDQPQHF. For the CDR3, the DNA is TGTGCCAGCTCACCAGACAGAGATCAGCCCCAGCATTTT.

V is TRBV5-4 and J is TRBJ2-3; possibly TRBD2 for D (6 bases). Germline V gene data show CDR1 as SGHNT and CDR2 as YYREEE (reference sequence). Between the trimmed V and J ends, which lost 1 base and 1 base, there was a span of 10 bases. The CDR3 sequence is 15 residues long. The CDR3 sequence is CASSLRERRTDTQYF. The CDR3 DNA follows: TGTGCCAGCAGCTTGCGGGAGAGACGCACAGATACGCAGTATTTT.

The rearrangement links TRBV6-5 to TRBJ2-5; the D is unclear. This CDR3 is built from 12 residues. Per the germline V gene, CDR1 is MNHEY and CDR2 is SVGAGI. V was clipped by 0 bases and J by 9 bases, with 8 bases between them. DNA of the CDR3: TGTGCCAGCAGTTACTCGACCGACGCCCAGTACTTC. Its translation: CASSYSTDAQYF.

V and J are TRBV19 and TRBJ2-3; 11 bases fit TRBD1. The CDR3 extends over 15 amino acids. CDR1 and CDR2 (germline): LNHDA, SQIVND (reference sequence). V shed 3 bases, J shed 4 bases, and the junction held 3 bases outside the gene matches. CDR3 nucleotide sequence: TGTGCCAGTAGTATTTCGGGACAGGGGGCAGATACGCAGTATTTT. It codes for CASSISGQGADTQYF.

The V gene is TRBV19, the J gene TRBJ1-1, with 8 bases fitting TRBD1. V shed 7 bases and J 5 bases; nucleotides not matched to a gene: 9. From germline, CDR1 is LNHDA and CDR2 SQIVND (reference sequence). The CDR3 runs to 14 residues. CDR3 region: CASIEDRERTEAFF. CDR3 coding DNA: TGTGCCAGTATCGAGGACAGGGAGAGGACTGAAGCTTTCTTT.

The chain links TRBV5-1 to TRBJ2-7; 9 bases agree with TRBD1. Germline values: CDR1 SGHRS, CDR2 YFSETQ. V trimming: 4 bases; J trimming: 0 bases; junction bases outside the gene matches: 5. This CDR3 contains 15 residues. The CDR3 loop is CASSEGQGSSYEQYF. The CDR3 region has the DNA TGCGCCAGCAGCGAGGGACAGGGCTCCTCCTACGAGCAGTACTTC. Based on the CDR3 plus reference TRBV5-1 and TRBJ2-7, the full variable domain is KAGVTQTPRYLIKTRGQQVTLSCSPISGHRSVSWYQQTPGQGLQFLFEYFSETQRNKGNFPGRFSGRQFSNSRSEMNVSTLELGDSALYLCASSEGQGSSYEQYFGPGTRLTVT.

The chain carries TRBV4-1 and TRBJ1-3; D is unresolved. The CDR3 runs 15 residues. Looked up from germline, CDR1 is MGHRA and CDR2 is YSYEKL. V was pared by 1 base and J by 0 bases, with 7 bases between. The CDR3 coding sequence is TGCGCCAGCAGCCAAGTCTCTAACTCTGGAAACACCATATATTTT. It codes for CASSQVSNSGNTIYF.

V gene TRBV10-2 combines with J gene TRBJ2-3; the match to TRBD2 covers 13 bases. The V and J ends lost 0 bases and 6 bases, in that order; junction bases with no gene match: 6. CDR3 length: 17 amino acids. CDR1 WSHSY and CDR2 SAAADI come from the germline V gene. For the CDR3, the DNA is TGCGCCAGCAGTGAGTCAGGACTAGCGGGAGTTATTGATACGCAGTATTTT. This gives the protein CASSESGLAGVIDTQYF.

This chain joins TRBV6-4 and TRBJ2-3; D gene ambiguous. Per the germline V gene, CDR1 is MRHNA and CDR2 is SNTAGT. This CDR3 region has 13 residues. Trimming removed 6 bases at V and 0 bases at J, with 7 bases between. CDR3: CASRATSTDTQYF. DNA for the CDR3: TGTGCCAGCAGAGCGACTAGCACAGATACGCAGTATTTT.

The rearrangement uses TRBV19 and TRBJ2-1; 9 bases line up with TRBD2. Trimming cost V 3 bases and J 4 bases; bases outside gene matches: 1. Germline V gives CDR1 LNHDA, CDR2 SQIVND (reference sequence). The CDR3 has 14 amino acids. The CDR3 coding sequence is TGTGCCAGTAGTATGACTAGCGGATACAATGAGCAGTTCTTC. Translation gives CASSMTSGYNEQFF.

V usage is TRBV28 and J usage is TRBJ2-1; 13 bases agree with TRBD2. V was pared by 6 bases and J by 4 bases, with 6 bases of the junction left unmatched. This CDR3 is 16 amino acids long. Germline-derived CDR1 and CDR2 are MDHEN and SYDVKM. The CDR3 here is CASRTTSGGAYNEQFF. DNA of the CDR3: TGTGCCAGCAGAACTACTAGCGGGGGGGCATACAATGAGCAGTTCTTC.

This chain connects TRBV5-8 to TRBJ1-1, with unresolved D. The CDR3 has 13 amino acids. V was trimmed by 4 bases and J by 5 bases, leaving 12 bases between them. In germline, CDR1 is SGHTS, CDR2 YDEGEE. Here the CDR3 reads CASSLEEGTEAFF. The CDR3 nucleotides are TGTGCCAGCAGCCTGGAAGAGGGAACTGAAGCTTTCTTT.

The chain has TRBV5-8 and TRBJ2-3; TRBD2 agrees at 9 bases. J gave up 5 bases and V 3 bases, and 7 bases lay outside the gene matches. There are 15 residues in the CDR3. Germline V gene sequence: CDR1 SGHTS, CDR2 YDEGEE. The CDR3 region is CASSSRGGHGDTQYF. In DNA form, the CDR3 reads TGTGCCAGCAGCTCGCGGGGGGGCCATGGAGATACGCAGTATTTT.

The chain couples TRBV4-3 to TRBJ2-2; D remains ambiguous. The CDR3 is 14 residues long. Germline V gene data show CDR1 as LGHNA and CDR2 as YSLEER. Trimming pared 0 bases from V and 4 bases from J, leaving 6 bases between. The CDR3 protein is CASSQDRPTGELFF. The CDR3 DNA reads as TGCGCCAGCAGCCAAGACAGGCCCACCGGGGAGCTGTTTTTT.

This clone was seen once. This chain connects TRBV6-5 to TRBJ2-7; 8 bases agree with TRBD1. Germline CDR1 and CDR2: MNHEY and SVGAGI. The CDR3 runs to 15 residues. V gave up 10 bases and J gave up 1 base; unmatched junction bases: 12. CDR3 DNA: TGTGCCACCCGACAGGGGTTGGGGAGGTCCTACGAGCAGTACTTC. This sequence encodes CATRQGLGRSYEQYF.

CDR3 coding DNA: TGTGCCAGCAAGACAGGGGGGAGCACAGATACGCAGTATTTT. Its translation is CASKTGGSTDTQYF. The rearrangement joins TRBV2 to TRBJ2-3; 9 bases are shared with TRBD1. V lost 7 bases and J lost 0; bases outside the gene matches: 2. CDR1 SNHLY and CDR2 FYNNEI come from the germline V gene. CDR3 size: 14 residues.

The CDR3 protein is CASSYPRGVYEQYF. The CDR3 DNA sequence: TGTGCCAGCAGTTACCCCCGGGGGGTCTACGAGCAGTACTTC. This chain joins TRBV28 and TRBJ2-7, with 7 positions matching TRBD2. V dropped 4 bases and J dropped 3; count of bases not matched to a gene: 6. This CDR3 has 14 residues. Germline CDR1 and CDR2: MDHEN and SYDVKM.

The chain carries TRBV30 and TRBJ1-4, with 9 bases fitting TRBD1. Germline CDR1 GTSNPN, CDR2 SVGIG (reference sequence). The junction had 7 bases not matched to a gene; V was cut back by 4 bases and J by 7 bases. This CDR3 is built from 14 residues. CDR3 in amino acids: CAWNPQGAFEKLFF. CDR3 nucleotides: TGTGCCTGGAATCCACAGGGGGCCTTTGAAAAACTGTTTTTT.

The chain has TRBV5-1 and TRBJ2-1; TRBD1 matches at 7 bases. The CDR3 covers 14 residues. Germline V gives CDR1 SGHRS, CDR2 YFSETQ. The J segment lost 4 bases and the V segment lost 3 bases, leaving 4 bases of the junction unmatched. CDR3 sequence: CASSSGTDYNEQFF. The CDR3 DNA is TGCGCCAGCAGCTCCGGGACAGATTACAATGAGCAGTTCTTC.

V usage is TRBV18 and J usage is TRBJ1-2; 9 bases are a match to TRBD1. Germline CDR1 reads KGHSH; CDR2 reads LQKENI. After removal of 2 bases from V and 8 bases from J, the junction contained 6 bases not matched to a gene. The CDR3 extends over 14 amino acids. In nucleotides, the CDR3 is TGTGCCAGCTCACCATACGGACAGGGGCGAGGCTACACCTTC. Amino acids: CASSPYGQGRGYTF.

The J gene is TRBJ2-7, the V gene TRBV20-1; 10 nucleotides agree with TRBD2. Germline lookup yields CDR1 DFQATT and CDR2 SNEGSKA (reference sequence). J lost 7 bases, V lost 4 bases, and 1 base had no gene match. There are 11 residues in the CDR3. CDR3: CSATSGREQYF. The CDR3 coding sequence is TGCAGTGCTACTAGCGGGAGAGAGCAGTACTTC.

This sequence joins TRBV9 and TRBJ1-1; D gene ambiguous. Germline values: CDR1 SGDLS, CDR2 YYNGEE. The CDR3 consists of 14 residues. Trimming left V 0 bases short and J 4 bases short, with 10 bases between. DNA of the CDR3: TGTGCCAGCAGCGTAGTAGGTGAGGGCACTGAAGCTTTCTTT. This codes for CASSVVGEGTEAFF.

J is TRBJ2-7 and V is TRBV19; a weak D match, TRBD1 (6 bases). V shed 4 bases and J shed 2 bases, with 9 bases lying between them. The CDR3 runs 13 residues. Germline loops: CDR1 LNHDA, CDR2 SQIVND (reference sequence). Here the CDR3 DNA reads TGTGCCAGTAGTAACAGGGAGCCCTACGAGCAGTACTTC. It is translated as CASSNREPYEQYF.

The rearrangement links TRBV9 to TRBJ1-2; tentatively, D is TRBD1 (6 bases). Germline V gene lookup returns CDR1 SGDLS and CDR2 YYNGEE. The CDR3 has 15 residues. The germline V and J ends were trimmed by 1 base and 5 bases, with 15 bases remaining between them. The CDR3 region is CASSVSPYREYGYTF. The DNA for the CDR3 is TGTGCCAGCAGCGTAAGCCCCTACAGGGAATATGGCTACACCTTC.